This record covers a single TCR beta chain. Its binding antigen is unknown. No per-base quality is available; no much larger clone lies one base away. In the germline V gene, CDR1 corresponds to MGHRA and CDR2 to YSYEKL. The CDR3 has 15 amino acids, counting the end cysteine and phenylalanine. The retained sequence is limited to the CDR3, 45 bases, with the frame set at the first base. Trimmed from V: 8 bases; trimmed from J: 0 bases; junction bases lacking a gene match: 6. The entry originates in a study of blood T cell repertoires in COVID-19 (TCRdb year 2020). Regarding the study in general: The collaborator samples originated in the United States, Italy and Spain and spanned the acute and convalescent phases of COVID-19. The dataset comprised deeply sampled blood TCRbeta repertoires from subjects exposed to, actively infected with, or recovered from COVID-19. Samples came from the ongoing ImmuneRACE study (first 160 participants) plus 1,254 subjects from 6 global collaborators. A freely available public database, intended as a resource for researchers studying the immune response to SARS-CoV-2, is where the repertoires were released. The sample metadata nearly always contained a de-identified subject ID, COVID-19 status, age in years and sex. The material from the prospective study consisted of cDNA or gDNA derived from T cells, B-cell-depleted T cells, or PBMCs. Where available, HLA class I and class II types were taken from metadata supplied by the sample provider and were not determined by assay-based typing.

Each collaborating institution followed its own protocols to collect whole blood in K2EDTA tubes. Collaborator samples were shipped for TCRbeta analysis as frozen whole blood, isolated PBMCs, or DNA extracted from either sample type. Results the study describes overall, beyond this receptor: The quantity of clinical and demographic metadata differed by source and by participant and was supplied without curation.

The immunoSEQ Assay, a bias-controlled multiplex PCR, was used to amplify TCRbeta CDR3 regions from genomic DNA. Processing in the source paper ran as follows. Within the assay, amplification of reference gene primers was used to estimate how many nucleated cells each sample contained. To quantify the absolute abundance of each unique TCRbeta CDR3 rearrangement, sequence reads were collapsed and filtered. For each sample, productive Simpson clonality was calculated as the square root of Simpson's diversity index across productive rearrangements. In TCRdb, the immuneACCESS table is reduced to in-frame sequences with V and J assigned. These tables do not hold every clone; where another copy was compared, an unresolved V gene accounts for under half, and the others remain unexplained. V, J and clone size are those of that table, while D and trimming were read from the DNA. The sample table records 100,000 to 120,000 clones; around 90% of these occur just once. The top ten clones comprise about 2.2% of the sample.

This chain joins TRBV4-1 to TRBJ1-4; the central 7 bases match TRBD1. Sequences were obtained from peripheral blood. The receptor was isolated from a human donor in a cohort sampled during active COVID-19. The encoded CDR3 is CASGGQPATNEKLFF. The nucleotides are TGCGCCAGCGGGGGACAGCCTGCAACTAATGAAAAACTGTTTTTT.